This T cell receptor beta chain was identified in a study of human T cells and chemical hapten exposure. On the study more broadly: Sensitization was performed using 2% DPC on an approximately 2 cm by approximately 2 cm upper inner arm skin site. Patches with 0.01% DPC went on the upper back, and the tests were read at 6 days. While the approximately 24-week study was under way, patients received diphenylcyclopropenone on the scalp every week.

Time point: patch test 1, 2 weeks after DPC sensitization. The sample's treatment: therapeutic diphenylcyclopropenone sensitization with weekly scalp DPC. There are 15 residues in the CDR3. Trimming took 6 bases from V and 7 from J, leaving 18 bases between them. Germline V gene lookup returns CDR1 MNHEY and CDR2 SVGAGI. In the original processing: Samples contained a median of 95,638 TCRs, with a range of roughly 23,224 to 700,000. TCRdb redid the calling of the RACE reads with MiXCR, one entry per CDR3 protein. None of the V and J calls come from the authors' own analysis; TCRdb made them. The sample lists 380,000 or so distinct CDR3 sequences; around 5% were seen once. The sample holds many counts of this clonotype.

The V call is TRBV6-5, the J call TRBJ2-2; the D gene could be TRBD1 or TRBD2 (5 bases each). The starting material was whole blood, obtained in connection with sensitization to the hapten diphenylcyclopropenone (DPC). The sequence derives from a woman between 50 and 59 years old with alopecia areata. Some clones in this sample may be carry-over from other donors' samples. CDR3 protein: CASRGQGPRYGELFF. CDR3 DNA sequence: TGTGCCAGCAGGGGCCAGGGACCGAGATACGGGGAGCTGTTTTTT.